What follows is one T cell receptor beta chain and its context. Treatment specified: oral pan-JAK inhibitor, 5-10 mg twice daily. This entry is derived from a study of CD8+ T cells in alopecia areata. Study-wide context: In an open-label trial, patients got 5 to 10 mg tofacitinib twice daily.

In each case, RNA was isolated and then reverse transcribed into cDNA as the sequencing template. Using immunoSEQ multiplex PCR, the repertoire was profiled, and TCRdb retains in-frame clones only, with some absent. This repertoire shows 100,000 or so clones, just under 60% found once; its top ten account for 16%. Germline trimming cut 0 bases from V and 5 bases from J; bases unmatched to any gene: 3. The CDR3 consists of 14 residues. Looked up from germline, CDR1 is LNHNV and CDR2 is YYDKDF (reference sequence). Sequenced here: CD8+ T cells sorted from blood, sampled at week 56, from a patient treated with tofacitinib. The TCR was taken from a human donor with alopecia areata. The V call is TRBV15, the J call TRBJ1-1; 7 bases map to TRBD1. The CDR3 bases are TGTGCCACCAGCAGAGAAAAGGGGGCAACTGAAGCTTTCTTT. It specifies CATSREKGATEAFF.